A selection of T cell receptor beta chains follows, all from one sample in a study of blood T cell repertoires in COVID-19. Generated by immunoSEQ multiplex PCR, the TCRdb table keeps only in-frame clones and is missing some. The table has about 68,000 clones, about 87% seen once. Sequencing input: peripheral blood. The receptors come from a human donor in a cohort sampled during active COVID-19. The CDR3 runs from the conserved cysteine through the conserved F or W.

J gene | V gene | CDR3 protein
TRBJ1-4 | TRBV3-1/TRBV3-2 | CASSRGQGNEKLFF
TRBJ2-3 | TRBV4-2 | CASSQVGGEEDTQYF
TRBJ2-6 | TRBV7-3 | CASSLVQGVSGANVLTF
TRBJ2-1 | TRBV24-1 | CATGQHNEQFF
TRBJ1-1 | TRBV10-3 | CAFLRIRGGGTEAFF
TRBJ2-5 | TRBV1 | CTSSQVLDRKETQYF
TRBJ1-2 | TRBV4-1 | CASSQVLLETVEF
TRBJ2-7 | TRBV18 | CASSPGAGEEEQYF
TRBJ2-5 | TRBV30 | CAWSVQGTVSETQYF
TRBJ2-3 | TRBV29-1 | CSVETSGTDTQYF
TRBJ1-2 | TRBV7-6 | CASSLDRADYGYTF
TRBJ1-5 | TRBV19 | CASESPYSNQPQHF
TRBJ2-7 | TRBV13 | CASSLGGGSEQYF
TRBJ1-2 | TRBV7-9 | CASSLEGAWDGYTF
TRBJ2-1 | TRBV7-2 | CASSRERGRYNEQFF
TRBJ1-1 | TRBV5-1 | CASRSEPGWNTEAFF
TRBJ2-1 | TRBV4-3 | CASSQIKYTGNEQFF
TRBJ1-3 | TRBV5-6 | CASSLPQGSGNTIYF
TRBJ1-1 | TRBV28 | CASSSGQGMNTEAFF
TRBJ2-7 | TRBV30 | CAWSDRFYEQYF
TRBJ2-7 | TRBV21-1 | CASKRPGLSYEQYF
TRBJ2-1 | TRBV6-5 | CASTIQGRFSSEQFF
TRBJ1-4 | TRBV7-2 | CASSSKLGVHNNEKLFF
TRBJ2-3 | TRBV7-2 | CASSPSTSTDTQYF